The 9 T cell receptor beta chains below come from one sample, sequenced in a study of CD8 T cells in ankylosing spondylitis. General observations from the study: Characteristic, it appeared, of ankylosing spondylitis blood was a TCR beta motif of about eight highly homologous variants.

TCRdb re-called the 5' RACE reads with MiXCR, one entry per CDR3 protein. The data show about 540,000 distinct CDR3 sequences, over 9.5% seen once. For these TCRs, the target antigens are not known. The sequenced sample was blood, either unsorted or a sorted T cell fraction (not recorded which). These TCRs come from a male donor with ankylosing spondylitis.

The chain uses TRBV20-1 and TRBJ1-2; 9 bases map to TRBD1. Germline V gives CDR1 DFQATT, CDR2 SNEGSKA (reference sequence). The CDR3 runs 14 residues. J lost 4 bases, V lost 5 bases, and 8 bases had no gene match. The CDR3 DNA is TGCAGTGCTCAACACCGGACAGGGGTCTATGGCTACACCTTC. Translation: CSAQHRTGVYGYTF.

In DNA form, the CDR3 reads TGCAGTGCTAGAGATCCACGGAAAAACACCGGGGAGCTGTTTTTT. Protein sequence: CSARDPRKNTGELFF. This chain uses TRBV20-1 with TRBJ2-2; unclear D gene. The CDR3 is 15 amino acids. With 0 bases removed from V and 2 bases from J, the gap between germline ends came to 10 bases. Germline-derived CDR1 and CDR2 are DFQATT and SNEGSKA (reference sequence).

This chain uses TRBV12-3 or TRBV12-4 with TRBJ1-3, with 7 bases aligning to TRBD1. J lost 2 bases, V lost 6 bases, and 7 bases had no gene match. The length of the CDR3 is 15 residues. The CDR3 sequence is CASRLTGAPGNTIYF. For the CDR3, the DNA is TGTGCCAGCAGACTAACAGGGGCCCCTGGAAACACCATATATTTT.

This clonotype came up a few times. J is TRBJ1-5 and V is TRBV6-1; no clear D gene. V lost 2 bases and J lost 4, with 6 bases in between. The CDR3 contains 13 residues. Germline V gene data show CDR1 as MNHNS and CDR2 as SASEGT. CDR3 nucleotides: TGTGCCAGCAGTGAACAAGAGAATCAGCCCCAGCATTTT. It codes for CASSEQENQPQHF.

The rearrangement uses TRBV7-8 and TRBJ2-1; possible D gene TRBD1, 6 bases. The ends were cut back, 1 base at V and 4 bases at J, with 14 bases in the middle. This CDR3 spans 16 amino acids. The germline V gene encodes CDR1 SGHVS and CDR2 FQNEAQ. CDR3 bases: TGTGCCAGCAGCTTAGTAGAAGGACAGCCTTACAATGAGCAGTTCTTC. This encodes CASSLVEGQPYNEQFF.

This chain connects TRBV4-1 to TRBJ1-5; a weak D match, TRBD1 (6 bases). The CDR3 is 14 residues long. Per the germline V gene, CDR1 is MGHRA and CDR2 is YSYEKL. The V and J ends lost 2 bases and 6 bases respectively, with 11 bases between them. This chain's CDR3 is CASSQTPGVQPQHF. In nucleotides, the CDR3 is TGCGCCAGCAGCCAAACCCCAGGGGTTCAGCCCCAGCATTTT.

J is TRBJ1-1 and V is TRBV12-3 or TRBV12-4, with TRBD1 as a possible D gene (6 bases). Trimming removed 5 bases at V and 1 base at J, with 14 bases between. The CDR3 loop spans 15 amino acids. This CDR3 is CASSIYGQTNTEAFF. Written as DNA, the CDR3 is TGTGCCAGCAGTATTTACGGACAGACGAACACTGAAGCTTTCTTT.

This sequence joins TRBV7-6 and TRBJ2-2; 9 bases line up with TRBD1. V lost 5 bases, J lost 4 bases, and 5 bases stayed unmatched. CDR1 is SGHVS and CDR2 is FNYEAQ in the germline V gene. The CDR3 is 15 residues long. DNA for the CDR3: TGTGCCAGCAGCCTCGGACAGGGGACCACCGGGGAGCTGTTTTTT. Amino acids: CASSLGQGTTGELFF.

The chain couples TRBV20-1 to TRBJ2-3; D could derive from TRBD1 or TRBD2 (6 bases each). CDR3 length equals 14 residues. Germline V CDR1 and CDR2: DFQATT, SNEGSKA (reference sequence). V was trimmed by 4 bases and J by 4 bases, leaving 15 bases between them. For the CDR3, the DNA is TGCAGTGCTACTAGCGTACCAGGGGCAGATACGCAGTATTTT. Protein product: CSATSVPGADTQYF.